This TCR beta chain stems from a study of regulatory T cells in long-lasting Graves disease. This clonotype has a handful of counts. Its cognate antigen is unknown. Construction of the TCR beta libraries employed iRepertoire HTBI primers in conjunction with Arm-PCR of CDR3 regions. TCRdb reprocessed the multiplex PCR reads via MiXCR and lists one record per CDR3 protein. The table includes roughly 500,000 distinct CDR3 sequences, around 13% detected once. Time point denoted: newly diagnosed GD, antithyroid drugs for less than 3 months. Preparation of the TCR library used RNA extracted from PBMCs. Study findings and constraints: Favoring TRBV28, TRBJ1-2 and TRBJ2-5 was a feature seen in persistent disease. Persistent Graves' cases showed lower TCR diversity than newly diagnosed cases. Accuracy was possibly reduced by small sample size.

CDR3 length equals 17 residues. The V segment lost 0 bases and the J segment 7 bases; nucleotides outside the gene matches: 12. The V gene's germline CDR1 is LGHNA and CDR2 YSLEER. The same data also contributed to another study, on T cells in Graves' hyperthyroidism and ophthalmopathy.

The rearrangement joins TRBV4-3 to TRBJ1-2; TRBD1 agrees at 9 bases. The source is a woman in her twenties or thirties with Graves disease. The sample here was peripheral blood mononuclear cells (PBMCs), taken at new diagnosis, from a patient treated with antithyroid drugs. CDR3 sequence reads: CASSQERVTGGWFGYTF. CDR3 in DNA: TGCGCCAGCAGCCAAGAGAGGGTGACAGGGGGTTGGTTTGGCTACACCTTC.